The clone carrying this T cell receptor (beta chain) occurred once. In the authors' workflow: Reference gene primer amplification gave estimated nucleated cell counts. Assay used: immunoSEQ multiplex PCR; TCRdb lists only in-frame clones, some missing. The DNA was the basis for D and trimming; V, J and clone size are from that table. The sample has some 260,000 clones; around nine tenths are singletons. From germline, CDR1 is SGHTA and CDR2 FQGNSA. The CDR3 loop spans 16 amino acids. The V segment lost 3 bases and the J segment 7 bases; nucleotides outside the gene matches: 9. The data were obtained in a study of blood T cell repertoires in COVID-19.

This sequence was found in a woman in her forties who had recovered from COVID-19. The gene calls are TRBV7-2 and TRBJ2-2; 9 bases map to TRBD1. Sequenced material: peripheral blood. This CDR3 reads CASSFPYRGRNGELFF. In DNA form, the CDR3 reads TGTGCCAGCAGCTTCCCTTACAGGGGGCGAAACGGGGAGCTGTTTTTT.